This T cell receptor beta chain was identified during a study of blood T cell repertoires in COVID-19 (dated by TCRdb to about 2020). About the full investigation: The collaborator samples originated in the United States, Italy and Spain and spanned the acute and convalescent phases of COVID-19. Subjects who had been exposed to COVID-19, were actively infected with it, or had recovered from it provided the deeply sampled blood TCRbeta repertoires that made up the dataset. The repertoires were made available in a free public database intended to serve as a resource for research on the immune response to SARS-CoV-2. A de-identified subject ID, COVID-19 status, age in years and sex were almost always included in the sample metadata. The material from the prospective study consisted of cDNA or gDNA derived from T cells, B-cell-depleted T cells, or PBMCs. Where available, HLA class I and class II types were taken from metadata supplied by the sample provider and were not determined by assay-based typing. Samples came from the ongoing ImmuneRACE study (first 160 participants) plus 1,254 subjects from 6 global collaborators.

From the germline V gene, CDR1 is MNHEY and CDR2 is SVGAGI. Relative to germline, V is missing 10 bases and J is missing 5 bases, with 10 bases of the junction outside any gene match. Taken from cysteine to phenylalanine, the CDR3 has 13 residues. The sequence is cut down to CDR3 DNA, 39 bases in frame from base 1. The research as a whole found: How much clinical and demographic metadata was included differed by source and by participant, and the metadata was provided uncurated.

TCRbeta CDR3 regions were amplified from genomic DNA using the immunoSEQ Assay, a bias-controlled multiplex PCR. In the original analysis: Within the assay, amplification of reference gene primers was used to estimate how many nucleated cells each sample contained. To quantify the absolute abundance of each unique TCRbeta CDR3 rearrangement, sequence reads were collapsed and filtered. For each sample, productive Simpson clonality was calculated by taking the square root of Simpson's diversity index across productive rearrangements. TCRdb retrieved this table from immuneACCESS and kept in-frame rearrangements only. Not all clones are present; in checked studies, unresolved V genes account for under half, and no reason is known for the remainder. Clonal size and the V and J genes are those of that table, whereas D and trimming came from the DNA. For this sample there are some 130,000 clones; roughly three quarters appear just once. The top ten clones comprise approximately 1.9% of the sample.

Comments on this clone: What antigen it recognizes has not been identified. No much larger clone is present one base from it, and per-base qualities are unavailable.

Collaborating institutions collected whole blood in K2EDTA tubes following their own protocols. For TCRbeta analysis, collaborators shipped samples in one of three forms: frozen whole blood, isolated PBMCs, or DNA extracted from either of those sample types. This receptor was identified in a woman aged 70 to 79 with acute or convalescent COVID-19. The material sequenced was peripheral blood. The chain couples TRBV6-5 to TRBJ1-2, with 7 central nucleotides matching TRBD1. The CDR3 has the sequence CATARDRLYGYTF. The nucleotide sequence reads as follows: TGTGCCACCGCCCGGGACAGATTATATGGCTACACCTTC.